The TCR beta chain under discussion was sequenced for a study of cytomegalovirus exposure and HLA in healthy donors. V lost 6 bases and J lost 2; bases outside the gene matches: 6. The CDR3 runs 16 residues. The germline V gene has CDR1 SGHTA and CDR2 FQGNSA. It was with 60 Vbeta and 13 Jbeta primers that the PCR ran. This table comes from immunoSEQ multiplex PCR, and its TCRdb copy is limited to in-frame clones, with some not included. The sample includes around 70,000 clones, roughly 70% of them seen just once. This clonotype originated in a woman in her thirties or forties in good health and CMV-seropositive. Sequencing was carried out using PBMCs. This chain uses TRBV7-2 with TRBJ2-3, with TRBD2 matching 12 bases. The CDR3 coding sequence is TGTGCCAGCAGATACGGACTAGCGGGGATCACAGATACGCAGTATTTT. Amino acids: CASRYGLAGITDTQYF.